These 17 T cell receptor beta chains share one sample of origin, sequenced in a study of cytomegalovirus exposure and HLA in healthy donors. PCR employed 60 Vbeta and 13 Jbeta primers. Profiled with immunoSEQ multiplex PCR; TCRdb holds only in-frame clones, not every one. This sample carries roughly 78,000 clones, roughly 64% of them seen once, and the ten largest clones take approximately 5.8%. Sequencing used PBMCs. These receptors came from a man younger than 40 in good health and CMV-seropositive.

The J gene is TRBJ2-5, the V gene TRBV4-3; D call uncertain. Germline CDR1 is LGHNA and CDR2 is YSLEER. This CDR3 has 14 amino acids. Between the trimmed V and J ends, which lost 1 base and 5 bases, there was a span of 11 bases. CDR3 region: CASSQGPTGETQYF. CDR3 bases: TGCGCCAGCAGCCAAGGGCCCACGGGTGAGACCCAGTACTTC.

The chain's CDR3 is CASRQDRGPYNEQFF. CDR3 bases: TGTGCCAGCAGACAGGACAGGGGTCCGTACAATGAGCAGTTCTTC. This rearrangement joins TRBV28 to TRBJ2-1, with 9 nucleotides matching TRBD1. V shed 6 bases and J 4 bases; nucleotides not matched to a gene: 7. This CDR3 comprises 15 residues. The germline gives CDR1 MDHEN, CDR2 SYDVKM.

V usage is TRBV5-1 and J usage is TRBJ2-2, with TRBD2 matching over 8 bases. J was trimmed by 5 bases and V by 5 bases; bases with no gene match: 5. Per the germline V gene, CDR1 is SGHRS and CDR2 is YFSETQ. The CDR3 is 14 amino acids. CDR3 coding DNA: TGCGCCAGCAGGGCTGGCGGGAGGACCGGGGAGCTGTTTTTT. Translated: CASRAGGRTGELFF.

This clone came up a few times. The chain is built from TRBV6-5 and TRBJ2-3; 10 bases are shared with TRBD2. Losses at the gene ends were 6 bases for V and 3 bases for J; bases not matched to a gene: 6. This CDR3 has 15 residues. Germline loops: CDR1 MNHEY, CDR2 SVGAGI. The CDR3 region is CASSLAGVVTDTQYF. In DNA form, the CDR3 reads TGTGCCAGCAGCCTAGCGGGGGTAGTGACAGATACGCAGTATTTT.

DNA for the CDR3: TGTGCCAGCAGCAGCGGACTAGCGGGCTCCTACGAGCAGTACTTC. This encodes CASSSGLAGSYEQYF. The rearrangement uses TRBV7-8 and TRBJ2-7; TRBD2 aligns across 11 bases. The germline CDR1 and CDR2 sequences are SGHVS and FQNEAQ. The CDR3 loop spans 15 amino acids. V was clipped by 5 bases and J by 0 bases; unmatched bases: 3.

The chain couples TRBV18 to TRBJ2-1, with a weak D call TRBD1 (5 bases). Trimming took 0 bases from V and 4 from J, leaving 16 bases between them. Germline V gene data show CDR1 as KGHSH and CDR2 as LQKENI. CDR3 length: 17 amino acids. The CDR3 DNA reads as TGTGCCAGCTCACCACCTCCCGACAGCTATAATTACAATGAGCAGTTCTTC. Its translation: CASSPPPDSYNYNEQFF.

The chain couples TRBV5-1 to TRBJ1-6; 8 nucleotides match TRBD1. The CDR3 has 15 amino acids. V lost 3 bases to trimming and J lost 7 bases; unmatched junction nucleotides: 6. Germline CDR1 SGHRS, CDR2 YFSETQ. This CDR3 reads CASSSGDRSNSPLHF. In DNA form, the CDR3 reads TGCGCCAGCAGCTCTGGGGACAGGAGCAATTCACCCCTCCACTTT.

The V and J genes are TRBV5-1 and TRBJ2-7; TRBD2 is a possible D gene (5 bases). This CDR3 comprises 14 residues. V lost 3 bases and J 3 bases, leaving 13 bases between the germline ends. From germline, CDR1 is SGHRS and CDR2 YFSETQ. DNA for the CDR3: TGCGCCAGCAGCTCGGGATCACTCGACTACGAGCAGTACTTC. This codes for CASSSGSLDYEQYF.

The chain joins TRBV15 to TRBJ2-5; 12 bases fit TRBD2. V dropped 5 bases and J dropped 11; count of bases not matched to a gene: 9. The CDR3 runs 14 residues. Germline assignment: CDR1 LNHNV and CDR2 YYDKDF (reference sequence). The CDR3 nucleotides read TGTGCCACCAGCGAGGCTAGCGGGAGGGAAGAGCAGTACTTC. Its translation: CATSEASGREEQYF.

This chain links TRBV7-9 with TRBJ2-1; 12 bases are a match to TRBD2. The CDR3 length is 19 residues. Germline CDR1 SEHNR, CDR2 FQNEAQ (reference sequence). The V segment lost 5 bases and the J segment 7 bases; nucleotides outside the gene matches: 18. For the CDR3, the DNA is TGTGCCAGCAGCCCAAGGTCGGACAGACGACTAGCGGGAGAGAATGAGCAGTTCTTC. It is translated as CASSPRSDRRLAGENEQFF.

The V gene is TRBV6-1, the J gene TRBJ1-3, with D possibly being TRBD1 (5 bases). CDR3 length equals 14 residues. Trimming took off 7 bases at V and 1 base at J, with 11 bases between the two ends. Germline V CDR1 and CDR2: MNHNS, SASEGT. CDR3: CASTKQESGNTIYF. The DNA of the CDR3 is TGTGCCAGCACCAAACAGGAATCTGGAAACACCATATATTTT.

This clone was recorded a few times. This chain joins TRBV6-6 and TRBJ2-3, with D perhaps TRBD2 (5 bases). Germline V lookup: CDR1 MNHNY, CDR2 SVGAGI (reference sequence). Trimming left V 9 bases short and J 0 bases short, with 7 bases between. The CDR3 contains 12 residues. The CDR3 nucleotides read TGTGCCAGTGGGAGTAGCACAGATACGCAGTATTTT. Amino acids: CASGSSTDTQYF.

The chain's CDR3 is CASSGQGYSNQPQHF. DNA of the CDR3: TGTGCCAGCAGTGGTCAGGGGTATAGCAATCAGCCCCAGCATTTT. The V gene is TRBV28, the J gene TRBJ1-5, with D possibly being TRBD1 (6 bases). V shed 5 bases and J shed 0 bases, with 11 bases lying between them. This CDR3 has 15 amino acids. Per the germline V gene, CDR1 is MDHEN and CDR2 is SYDVKM.

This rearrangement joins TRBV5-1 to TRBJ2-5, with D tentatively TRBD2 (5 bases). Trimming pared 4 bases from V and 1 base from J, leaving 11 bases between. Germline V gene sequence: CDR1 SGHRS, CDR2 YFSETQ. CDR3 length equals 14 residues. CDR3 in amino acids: CASSPGNLQETQYF. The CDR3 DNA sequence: TGCGCCAGCAGCCCGGGGAACCTCCAAGAGACCCAGTACTTC.

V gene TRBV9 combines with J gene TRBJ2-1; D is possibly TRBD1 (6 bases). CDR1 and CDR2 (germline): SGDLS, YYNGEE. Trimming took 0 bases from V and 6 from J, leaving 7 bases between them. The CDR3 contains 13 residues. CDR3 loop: CASSVVDSNEQFF. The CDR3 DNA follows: TGTGCCAGCAGCGTAGTGGACAGCAATGAGCAGTTCTTC.

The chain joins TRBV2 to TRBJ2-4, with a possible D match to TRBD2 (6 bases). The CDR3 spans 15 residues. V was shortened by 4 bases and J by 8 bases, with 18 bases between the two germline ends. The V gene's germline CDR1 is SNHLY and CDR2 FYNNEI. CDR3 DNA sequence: TGTGCCAGCAGTGTGAATATGGAGGGCATGGACATTCAGTACTTC. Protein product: CASSVNMEGMDIQYF. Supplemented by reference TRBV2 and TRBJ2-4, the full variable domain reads EPEVTQTPSHQVTQMGQEVILRCVPISNHLYFYWYRQILGQKVEFLVSFYNNEISEKSEIFDDQFSVERPDGSNFTLKIRSTKLEDSAMYFCASSVNMEGMDIQYFGAGTRLSVL.

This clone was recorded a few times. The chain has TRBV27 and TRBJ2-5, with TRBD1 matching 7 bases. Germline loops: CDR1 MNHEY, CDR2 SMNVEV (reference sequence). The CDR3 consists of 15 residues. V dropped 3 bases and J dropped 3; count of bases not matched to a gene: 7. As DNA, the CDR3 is TGTGCCAGCAGTTTGGGGCCAGGGGGTGAAGAGACCCAGTACTTC. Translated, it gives CASSLGPGGEETQYF.